This T cell receptor (beta chain) was captured by sequencing in a study of cytomegalovirus exposure and HLA in healthy donors. This CDR3 spans 11 amino acids. Germline assignment: CDR1 LNHDA and CDR2 SQIVND (reference sequence). V lost 5 bases and J lost 7, with 8 bases in between. PCR primers comprised 60 Vbeta and 13 Jbeta primers. Using immunoSEQ multiplex PCR, the repertoire was profiled, and TCRdb retains in-frame clones only, with some absent. The data show around 140,000 clones, 75% to 85% seen once. The chain couples TRBV19 to TRBJ1-1; D is unresolved. Sequencing was performed on PBMCs. The sequence was collected from a woman aged 40 to 49 in good health and CMV-seropositive. CDR3 DNA sequence: TGTGCCAGTAGTGTCACGGTTGAAGCTTTCTTT. Protein sequence: CASSVTVEAFF.